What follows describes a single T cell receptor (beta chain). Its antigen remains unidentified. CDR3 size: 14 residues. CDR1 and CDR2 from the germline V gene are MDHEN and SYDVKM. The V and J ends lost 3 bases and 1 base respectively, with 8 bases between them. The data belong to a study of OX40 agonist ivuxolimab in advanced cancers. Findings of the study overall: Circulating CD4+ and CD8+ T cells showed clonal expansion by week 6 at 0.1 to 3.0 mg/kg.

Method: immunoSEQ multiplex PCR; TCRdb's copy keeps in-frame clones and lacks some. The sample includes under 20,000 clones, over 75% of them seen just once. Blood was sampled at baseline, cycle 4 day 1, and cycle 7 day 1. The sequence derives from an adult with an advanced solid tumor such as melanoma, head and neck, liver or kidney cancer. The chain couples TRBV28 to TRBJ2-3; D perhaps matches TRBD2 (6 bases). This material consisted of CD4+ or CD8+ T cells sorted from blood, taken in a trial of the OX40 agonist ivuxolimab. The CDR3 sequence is CASSFLAGTDTQYF. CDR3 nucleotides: TGTGCCAGCAGTTTCTTAGCGGGCACAGATACGCAGTATTTT. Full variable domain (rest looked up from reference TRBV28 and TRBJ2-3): DVKVTQSSRYLVKRTGEKVFLECVQDMDHENMFWYRQDPGLGLRLIYFSYDVKMKEKGDIPEGYSVSREKKERFSLILESASTNQTSMYLCASSFLAGTDTQYFGPGTRLTVL.